The clone carrying this T cell receptor beta chain is a singleton in its sample. Its antigen is undetermined. The record originates from a study of T cell responses to AZD1222 COVID-19 vaccine. Findings and limits, study-wide: Baseline seropositives among AZD1222 recipients totaled only 5 to 7. Regions left unmutated in variants are reportedly the target of nearly half of spike-specific TCRs. Donors skewed white British and female; clonal diversity was possibly underestimated.

Libraries were prepared by immunoSEQ multiplex PCR; TCRdb keeps only in-frame clonotypes and omits some of them. The sample has approximately 150,000 clones; roughly 93% are singletons. The source material was peripheral blood, sampled on day 0 of AZD1222 vaccination. The origin of this receptor is an adult in good health.

This CDR3 reads CAISESTQGGNSIQYF. CDR3 nucleotides: TGTGCCATCAGTGAGTCGACTCAGGGCGGCAACAGCATTCAGTACTTC. V usage is TRBV10-3 and J usage is TRBJ2-4; possibly TRBD1 for D (5 bases). Trimming removed 0 bases from V and 9 bases from J, with 18 bases in between. Germline CDR1 and CDR2: ENHRY and SYGVKD. The CDR3 loop spans 16 amino acids.